In this sample, the clone carrying this TCR beta chain turned up once. TCRdb's copy holds only in-frame clones and misses some; the assay was immunoSEQ multiplex PCR. This table holds 81,000 or so clones, 70% to 85% found once. The CDR3 spans 13 residues. CDR1 and CDR2 from the germline V gene are SGHRS and YFSETQ. Deletions cut 3 bases from V and 9 bases from J, with 16 bases between. This record comes from a study of radiotherapy plus CTLA-4 blockade in lung cancer. This sequence originates from a human donor with non-small cell lung cancer who had stable disease on radiotherapy plus ipilimumab. The material was peripheral blood, obtained from a patient treated with radiotherapy plus ipilimumab. The V call is TRBV5-1, the J call TRBJ2-7; perhaps TRBD2 as D (6 bases). CDR3: CASSWTPGERQYF. The DNA for the CDR3 is TGCGCCAGCAGCTGGACTCCGGGGGAAAGGCAGTACTTC.